The entry below gives a single T cell receptor (beta chain) sequence along with its context. Its antigen is currently unknown. The data were taken from a study of response to subunit inactivated influenza vaccine. Study-level findings and limits: The authors suggested that few new T cells are recruited per seasonal influenza vaccination.

TCRdb passed the RT-PCR reads through MiXCR, listing each CDR3 protein once. The top ten hold roughly a tenth of the sample, which has about 780,000 distinct CDR3 sequences, about 18% seen once. Trimming pared 4 bases from V and 0 bases from J, leaving 13 bases between. The CDR3 has 15 amino acids. CDR1 is SGHDT and CDR2 is YYEEEE in the germline V gene. V is TRBV5-6 and J is TRBJ1-1, with D possibly being TRBD1 (6 bases). This clonotype was obtained from a man aged 50 to 60 who received an inactivated influenza vaccine. The specimen was PBMCs from blood, collected more than 4 days after vaccination. This CDR3 is CASSERGGLNTEAFF. The CDR3, as DNA: TGTGCCAGCAGCGAAAGGGGGGGATTGAACACTGAAGCTTTCTTT.